This T cell receptor (beta chain) came from a study of T-cell memory formation after mild COVID-19. Only a few counts were recorded for this clonotype. What it binds is not known. General study points: Pre-infection memory carried some responding clones, suggesting that cross-reactive memory joined. Contracting clones from day 15 to 85 had balanced CD4/CD8; later expanders favoured CD4+.

The CDR3 sequence is 14 residues long. Germline-derived CDR1 and CDR2 are GTSNPN and SVGIG (reference sequence). Germline trimming cut 5 bases from V and 7 bases from J; bases unmatched to any gene: 7. From 5'RACE with constant-segment primers came TCR alpha and TCR beta cDNA libraries that carried sample barcodes and UMIs. TCRdb reprocessed the 5' RACE reads via MiXCR and lists one record per CDR3 protein. The sample lists hundreds of thousands of distinct CDR3 sequences; around a sixth were seen once. The chain joins TRBV30 to TRBJ1-6; 8 bases are a match to TRBD1. The clonotype was recovered from an adult woman who had mild COVID-19 (a few samples of this study predate the infection). Cell type and time point are not known. The sequencing input was PBMCs or a T cell subset sorted from them (not recorded which). CDR3 protein: CAWQGAIPNSPLHF. CDR3 nucleotides: TGTGCCTGGCAGGGGGCGATCCCAAATTCACCCCTCCACTTT. The full variable domain, completed using reference TRBV30 and TRBJ1-6, is SQTIHQWPATLVQPVGSPLSLECTVEGTSNPNLYWYRQAAGRGLQLLFYSVGIGQISSEVPQNLSASRPQDRQFILSSKKLLLSDSGFYLCAWQGAIPNSPLHFGNGTRLTVT.